The 18 T cell receptor beta chains below come from one sample, sequenced in a study of T cell responses to AZD1222 COVID-19 vaccine. The table came from immunoSEQ multiplex PCR; TCRdb's copy has only in-frame clones and leaves some out. Among roughly 200,000 clones, over 85% were seen once, and the ten largest hold about 1%. The source material was peripheral blood, sampled 28 days after the second dose of the MenACWY control vaccine. The receptors were gathered from an adult who received the MenACWY meningococcal vaccine as a control.

This chain uses TRBV11-3 with TRBJ2-3; D is undetermined. Trimming pared 5 bases from V and 4 bases from J, leaving 13 bases between. The CDR3 runs 14 residues. Germline values: CDR1 SGHNT, CDR2 YENEEA. CDR3 amino acids: CASSRRLRSDTQYF. The CDR3 DNA sequence: TGTGCCAGCAGCCGACGACTGCGTTCAGATACGCAGTATTTT.

V gene TRBV30 combines with J gene TRBJ1-5, with D maybe TRBD1 (6 bases). The CDR3 runs 11 residues. The germline V gene has CDR1 GTSNPN and CDR2 SVGIG (reference sequence). Trimming left V 0 bases short and J 11 bases short, with 8 bases between. CDR3: CAWSVQGTQHF. The CDR3 nucleotides read TGTGCCTGGAGTGTACAGGGAACCCAGCATTTT.

The V and J genes are TRBV7-8 and TRBJ1-1; no definite D call. Per the germline V gene, CDR1 is SGHVS and CDR2 is FQNEAQ. This CDR3 has 15 residues. V lost 5 bases to trimming and J lost 6 bases, with 19 bases between them. The CDR3 bases are TGTGCCAGCAGCCACGCCTTTCTGAGGCAGTCTGAAGCTTTCTTT. Translating gives CASSHAFLRQSEAFF.

V gene TRBV19 combines with J gene TRBJ1-1, with D possibly matching TRBD1 (6 bases). V was cut by 6 bases and J by 5 bases, with 13 bases left in between. Germline CDR1 and CDR2: LNHDA and SQIVND (reference sequence). CDR3 size: 13 residues. Written as DNA, the CDR3 is TGTGCCAGTAGCCTTACAGGGTTTACTGAAGCTTTCTTT. Protein: CASSLTGFTEAFF.

J is TRBJ2-1 and V is TRBV5-6; a possible D gene is TRBD1 (5 bases). CDR1 and CDR2 from the germline V gene are SGHDT and YYEEEE. The CDR3 runs 14 residues. The ends were cut back, 4 bases at V and 10 bases at J, with 18 bases in the middle. The CDR3 reads CASSPRDWAGEQFF. In nucleotides, the CDR3 is TGTGCCAGCAGCCCCAGGGATTGGGCCGGGGAGCAGTTCTTC.

Regarding this clone: Compared with germline, one end of the junction differs, possibly owing to a read error. The chain couples TRBV3-1 (or the pseudogene TRBV3-2) to TRBJ1-6; D might be TRBD1 (5 bases). Germline V gene data show CDR1 as LGHDT and CDR2 as YNNKEL (reference sequence). This CDR3 comprises 15 residues. CDR3 sequence reads: CASSQAVLRGSPLHF. CDR3 nucleotides: TGTGCCAGCAGTCAAGCCGTTCTAAGGGGTTCACCCCTCCACTTT.

The chain couples TRBV27 to TRBJ2-2; TRBD1 agrees at 8 bases. The junction had 5 bases not matched to a gene; V was cut back by 3 bases and J by 5 bases. The CDR3 length is 15 residues. Germline V gene sequence: CDR1 MNHEY, CDR2 SMNVEV (reference sequence). As DNA, the CDR3 is TGTGCCAGCAGTTTTGGGACAGGCATAACCGGGGAGCTGTTTTTT. Translated, it gives CASSFGTGITGELFF.

V is TRBV3-1 (or the pseudogene TRBV3-2) and J is TRBJ1-2; D is unclear. With 0 bases removed from V and 4 bases from J, the gap between germline ends came to 9 bases. The germline CDR1 and CDR2 sequences are LGHDT and YNNKEL (reference sequence). CDR3 length: 14 amino acids. CDR3 sequence (DNA): TGTGCCAGCAGCCAAGATTTCGGGGTCTATGGCTACACCTTC. It codes for CASSQDFGVYGYTF.

The chain recombines TRBV2 with TRBJ1-4; D remains ambiguous. CDR3 length: 14 residues. Germline loops: CDR1 SNHLY, CDR2 FYNNEI. The germline V and J ends were trimmed by 6 bases and 4 bases, with 12 bases remaining between them. Here the CDR3 reads CASRGSEYNEKLFF. CDR3 nucleotide sequence: TGTGCCAGCAGAGGAAGCGAGTATAATGAAAAACTGTTTTTT. Variable domain in full (rest from reference TRBV2 and TRBJ1-4): EPEVTQTPSHQVTQMGQEVILRCVPISNHLYFYWYRQILGQKVEFLVSFYNNEISEKSEIFDDQFSVERPDGSNFTLKIRSTKLEDSAMYFCASRGSEYNEKLFFGSGTQLSVL.

This clone was picked up a small number of times. The chain uses TRBV28 and TRBJ1-2; 7 bases are shared with TRBD1. This CDR3 is built from 13 residues. V shed 5 bases, J shed 5 bases, and the junction held 5 bases outside the gene matches. CDR1 and CDR2 from the germline V gene are MDHEN and SYDVKM. CDR3 DNA sequence: TGTGCCAGCAGTACCGGGACAGCGTATGGCTACACCTTC. This gives the protein CASSTGTAYGYTF.

For the CDR3, the DNA is TGTGCCAGCAGCCCCGAGGGGGGGTGGGATGGGCAGTTCTTC. This encodes CASSPEGGWDGQFF. The rearrangement joins TRBV5-4 to TRBJ2-1; the D gene is possibly TRBD2 (7 bases). The CDR3 loop spans 14 amino acids. Germline assignment: CDR1 SGHNT and CDR2 YYREEE (reference sequence). Trimming stripped 4 bases from V and 12 bases from J, with 20 bases between.

The rearrangement uses TRBV27 and TRBJ1-1; D is uncertain. Germline-derived CDR1 and CDR2 are MNHEY and SMNVEV (reference sequence). CDR3 length: 11 amino acids. Deletions cut 8 bases from V and 1 base from J, with 5 bases between. CDR3: CASRENTEAFF. Here the CDR3 DNA reads TGTGCCAGCCGTGAGAACACTGAAGCTTTCTTT.

The chain is built from TRBV9 and TRBJ2-5; tentative D call: TRBD2 (5 bases). Trimming stripped 0 bases from V and 5 bases from J, with 11 bases between. The CDR3 is 14 residues long. The germline V gene encodes CDR1 SGDLS and CDR2 YYNGEE. This chain's CDR3 is CASSVGPAGETQYF. The CDR3 nucleotides are TGTGCCAGCAGCGTAGGACCCGCGGGTGAGACCCAGTACTTC.

The chain joins TRBV12-3 or TRBV12-4 to TRBJ1-2; TRBD1 matches 8 bases. The CDR3 is 11 amino acids. V lost 5 bases to trimming and J lost 12 bases; unmatched junction nucleotides: 5. The CDR3 DNA is TGTGCCAGCAGTCGACAGGGGAGCAACACCTTC. This sequence encodes CASSRQGSNTF.

CDR3 sequence: CASSFGTGRGNSPLHF. CDR3 bases: TGTGCCAGCAGTTTTGGGACAGGGCGTGGTAATTCACCCCTCCACTTT. This rearrangement joins TRBV27 to TRBJ1-6, with 9 bases fitting TRBD1. Trimming at V came to 3 bases and at J to 6 bases, leaving 6 bases not matched to a gene. The length of the CDR3 is 16 residues. Germline CDR1 is MNHEY and CDR2 is SMNVEV (reference sequence).

The CDR3 here is CASRGQVSNYGYTF. CDR3 bases: TGTGCCAGCAGGGGACAGGTTTCTAACTATGGCTACACCTTC. The chain recombines TRBV2 with TRBJ1-2; TRBD1 agrees at 8 bases. The CDR3 extends over 14 amino acids. The germline V gene encodes CDR1 SNHLY and CDR2 FYNNEI. The V segment lost 6 bases and the J segment 0 bases; nucleotides outside the gene matches: 3.

This chain links TRBV28 with TRBJ1-5; 9 nucleotides align to TRBD1. This CDR3 contains 17 residues. V was clipped by 6 bases and J by 0 bases; unmatched bases: 9. Germline V lookup: CDR1 MDHEN, CDR2 SYDVKM. This CDR3 is CASSNAGTGYSNQPQHF. The CDR3, as DNA: TGTGCCAGCAGCAACGCCGGGACAGGGTATAGCAATCAGCCCCAGCATTTT.

The V call is TRBV10-1, the J call TRBJ2-7; possible D gene TRBD1, 6 bases. The CDR3 runs to 14 residues. CDR1 and CDR2 (germline): WNHNN, SYGVQD (reference sequence). V gave up 2 bases and J gave up 3 bases, with 11 bases separating them. The CDR3 coding sequence is TGCGCCAGCAGTGAGCAGGGGACGAGCTACGAGCAGTACTTC. It translates to CASSEQGTSYEQYF.